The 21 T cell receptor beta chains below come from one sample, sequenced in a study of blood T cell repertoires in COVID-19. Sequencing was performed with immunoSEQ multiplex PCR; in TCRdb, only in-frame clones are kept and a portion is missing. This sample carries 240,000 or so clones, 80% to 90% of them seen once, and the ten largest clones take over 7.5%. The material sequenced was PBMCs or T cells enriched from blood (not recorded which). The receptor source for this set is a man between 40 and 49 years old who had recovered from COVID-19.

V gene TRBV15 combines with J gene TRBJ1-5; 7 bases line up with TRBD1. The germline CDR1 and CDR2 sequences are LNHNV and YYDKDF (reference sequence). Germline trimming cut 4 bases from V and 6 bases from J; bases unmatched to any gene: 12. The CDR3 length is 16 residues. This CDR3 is CATSIPGRGLGQPQHF. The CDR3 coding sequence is TGTGCCACCAGCATACCCGGGAGGGGGCTGGGTCAGCCCCAGCATTTT.

CDR3 region: CASSQAGAKNIQYF. As DNA, the CDR3 is TGTGCCAGCAGCCAAGCGGGAGCCAAAAACATTCAGTACTTC. V is TRBV4-2 and J is TRBJ2-4, with D hard to call. The CDR3 has 14 residues. Germline values: CDR1 LGHNA, CDR2 YNFKEQ. V lost 1 base and J lost 0, with 4 bases in between.

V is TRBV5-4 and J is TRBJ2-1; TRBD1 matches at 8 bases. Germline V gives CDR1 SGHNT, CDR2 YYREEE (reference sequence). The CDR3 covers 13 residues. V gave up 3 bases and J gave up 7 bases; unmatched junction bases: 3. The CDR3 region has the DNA TGTGCCAGCAGCTCCGACAGGGGAAATGAGCAGTTCTTC. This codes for CASSSDRGNEQFF.

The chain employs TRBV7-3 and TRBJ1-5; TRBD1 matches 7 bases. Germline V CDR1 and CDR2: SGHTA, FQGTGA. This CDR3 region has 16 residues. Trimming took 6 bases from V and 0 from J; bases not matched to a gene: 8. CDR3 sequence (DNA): TGTGCCAGCAGTCTAGGGGGACAGAATAGCAATCAGCCCCAGCATTTT. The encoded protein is CASSLGGQNSNQPQHF.

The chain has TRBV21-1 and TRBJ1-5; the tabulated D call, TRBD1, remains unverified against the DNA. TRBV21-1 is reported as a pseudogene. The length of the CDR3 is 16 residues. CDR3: CASSNRDKGPGQPQHF. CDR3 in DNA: TGTGCCAGCAGCAACCGGGACAAGGGGCCAGGTCAGCCCCAGCATTTT.

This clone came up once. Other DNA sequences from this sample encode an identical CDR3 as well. The CDR3 DNA is TGTGCCAGTAGTATAGGGGGGACAGTGAACACTGAAGCTTTCTTT. This sequence encodes CASSIGGTVNTEAFF. The chain couples TRBV19 to TRBJ1-1; 7 bases line up with TRBD1. With 1 base clipped from V and 0 bases from J, the junction kept 2 bases outside the gene matches. Germline V gene data show CDR1 as LNHDA and CDR2 as SQIVND (reference sequence). This CDR3 spans 15 amino acids.

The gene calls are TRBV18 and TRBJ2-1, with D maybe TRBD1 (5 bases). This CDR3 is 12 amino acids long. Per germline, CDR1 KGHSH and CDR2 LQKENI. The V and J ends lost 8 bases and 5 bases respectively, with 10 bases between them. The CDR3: CASPTDNNEQFF. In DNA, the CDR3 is TGTGCCAGCCCGACAGATAACAATGAGCAGTTCTTC.

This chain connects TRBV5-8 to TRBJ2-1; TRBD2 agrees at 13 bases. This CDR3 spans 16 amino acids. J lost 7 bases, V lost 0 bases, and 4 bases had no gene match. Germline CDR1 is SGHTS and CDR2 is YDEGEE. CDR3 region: CASSLGLAGGWNEQFF. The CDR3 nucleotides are TGTGCCAGCAGCTTGGGACTAGCGGGGGGCTGGAATGAGCAGTTCTTC.

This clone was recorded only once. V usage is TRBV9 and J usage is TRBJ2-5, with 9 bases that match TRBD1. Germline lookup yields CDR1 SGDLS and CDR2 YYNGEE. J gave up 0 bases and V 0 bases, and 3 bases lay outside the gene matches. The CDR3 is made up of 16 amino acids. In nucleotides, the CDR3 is TGTGCCAGCAGCGTAGCTAACAGGGGGCACCAAGAGACCCAGTACTTC. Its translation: CASSVANRGHQETQYF. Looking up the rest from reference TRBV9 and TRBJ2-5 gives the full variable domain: DSGVTQTPKHLITATGQRVTLRCSPRSGDLSVYWYQQSLDQGLQFLIQYYNGEERAKGNILERFSAQQFPDLHSELNLSSLELGDSALYFCASSVANRGHQETQYFGPGTRLLVL.

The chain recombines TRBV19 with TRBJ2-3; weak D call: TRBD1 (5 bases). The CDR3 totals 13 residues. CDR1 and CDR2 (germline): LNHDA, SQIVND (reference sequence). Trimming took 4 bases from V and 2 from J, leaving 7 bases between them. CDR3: CASSSRVTDTQYF. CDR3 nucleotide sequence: TGTGCCAGTAGTAGCAGGGTCACAGATACGCAGTATTTT.

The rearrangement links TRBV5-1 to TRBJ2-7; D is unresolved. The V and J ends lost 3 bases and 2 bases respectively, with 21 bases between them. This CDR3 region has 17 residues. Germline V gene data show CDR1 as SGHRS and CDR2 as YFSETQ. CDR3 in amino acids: CASSSSVQPNSPYEQYF. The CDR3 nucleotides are TGCGCCAGCAGCTCCTCAGTACAGCCCAACTCGCCCTACGAGCAGTACTTC. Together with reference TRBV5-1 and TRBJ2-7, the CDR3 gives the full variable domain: KAGVTQTPRYLIKTRGQQVTLSCSPISGHRSVSWYQQTPGQGLQFLFEYFSETQRNKGNFPGRFSGRQFSNSRSEMNVSTLELGDSALYLCASSSSVQPNSPYEQYFGPGTRLTVT.

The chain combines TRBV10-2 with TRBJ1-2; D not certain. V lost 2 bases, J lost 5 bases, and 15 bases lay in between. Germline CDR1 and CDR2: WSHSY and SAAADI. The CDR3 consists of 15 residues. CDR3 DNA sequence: TGCGCCAGCAGTGAGCGGCAGGCCGCGATTTATGGCTACACCTTC. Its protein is CASSERQAAIYGYTF.

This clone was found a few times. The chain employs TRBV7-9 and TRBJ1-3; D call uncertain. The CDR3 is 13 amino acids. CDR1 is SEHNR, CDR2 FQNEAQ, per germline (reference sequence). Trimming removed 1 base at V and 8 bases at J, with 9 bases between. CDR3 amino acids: CASSLDAQDTIYF. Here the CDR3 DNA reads TGTGCCAGCAGCTTAGACGCCCAGGACACCATATATTTT. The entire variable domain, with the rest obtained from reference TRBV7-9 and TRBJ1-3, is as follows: DTGVSQNPRHKITKRGQNVTFRCDPISEHNRLYWYRQTLGQGPEFLTYFQNEAQLEKSRLLSDRFSAERPKGSFSTLEIQRTEQGDSAMYLCASSLDAQDTIYFGEGSWLTVV.

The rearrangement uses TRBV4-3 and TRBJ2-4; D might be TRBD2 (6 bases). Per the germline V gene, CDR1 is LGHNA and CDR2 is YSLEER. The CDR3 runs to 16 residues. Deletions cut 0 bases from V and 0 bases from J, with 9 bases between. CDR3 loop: CASSQERGKAKNIQYF. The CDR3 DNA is TGCGCCAGCAGCCAAGAACGGGGGAAAGCCAAAAACATTCAGTACTTC.

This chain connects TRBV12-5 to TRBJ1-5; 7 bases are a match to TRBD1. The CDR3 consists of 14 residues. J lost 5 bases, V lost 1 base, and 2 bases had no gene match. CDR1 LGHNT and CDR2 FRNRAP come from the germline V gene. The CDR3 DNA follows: TGTGCTAGTGGTTTGGGACAGGGCCATCAGCCCCAGCATTTT. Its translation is CASGLGQGHQPQHF.

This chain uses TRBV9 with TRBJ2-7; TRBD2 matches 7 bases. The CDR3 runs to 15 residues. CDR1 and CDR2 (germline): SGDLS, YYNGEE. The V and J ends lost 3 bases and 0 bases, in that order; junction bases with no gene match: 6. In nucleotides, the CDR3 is TGTGCCAGCAGCGCACAAGCGGGGTCCTCCTACGAGCAGTACTTC. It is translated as CASSAQAGSSYEQYF.

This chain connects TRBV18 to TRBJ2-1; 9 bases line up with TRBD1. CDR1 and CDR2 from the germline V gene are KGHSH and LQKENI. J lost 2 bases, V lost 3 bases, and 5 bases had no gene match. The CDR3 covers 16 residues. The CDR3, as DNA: TGTGCCAGCTCACCTTATACAGGGGGCGCCTACAATGAGCAGTTCTTC. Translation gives CASSPYTGGAYNEQFF.

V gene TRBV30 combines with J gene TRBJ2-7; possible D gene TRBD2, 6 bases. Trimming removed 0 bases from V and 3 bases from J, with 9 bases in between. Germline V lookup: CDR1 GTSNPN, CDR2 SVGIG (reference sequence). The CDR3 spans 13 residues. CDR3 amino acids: CAWSVVGGYEQYF. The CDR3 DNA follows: TGTGCCTGGAGTGTTGTGGGGGGCTACGAGCAGTACTTC.

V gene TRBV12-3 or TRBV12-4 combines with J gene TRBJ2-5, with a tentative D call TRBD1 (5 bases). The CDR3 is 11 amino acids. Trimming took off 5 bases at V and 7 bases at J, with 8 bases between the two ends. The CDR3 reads CASSPGATQYF. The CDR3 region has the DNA TGTGCCAGCAGTCCTGGGGCGACCCAGTACTTC.

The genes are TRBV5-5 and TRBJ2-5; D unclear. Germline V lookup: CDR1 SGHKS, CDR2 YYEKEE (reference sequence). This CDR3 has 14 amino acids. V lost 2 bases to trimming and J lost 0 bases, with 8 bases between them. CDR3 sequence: CASSFSVYQETQYF. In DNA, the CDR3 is TGTGCCAGCAGCTTCTCAGTGTACCAAGAGACCCAGTACTTC.

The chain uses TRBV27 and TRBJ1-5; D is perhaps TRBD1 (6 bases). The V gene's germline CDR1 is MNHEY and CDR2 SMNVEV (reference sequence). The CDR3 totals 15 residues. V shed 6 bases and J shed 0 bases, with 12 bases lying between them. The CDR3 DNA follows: TGTGCCAGCAGCTTAGACAGGTTTAGCAATCAGCCCCAGCATTTT. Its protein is CASSLDRFSNQPQHF.